This T cell receptor (beta chain) was profiled in a study of blood T cell repertoires in COVID-19. This clone was detected a few times. Method: immunoSEQ multiplex PCR; TCRdb's copy keeps in-frame clones and lacks some. The sample consists of about 250,000 clones, roughly 82% of them appearing once. Deletions cut 2 bases from V and 7 bases from J, with 11 bases between. CDR3 length: 13 amino acids. Germline V gives CDR1 MNHEY, CDR2 SVGAGI. This chain joins TRBV6-5 and TRBJ1-2; D is undetermined. This TCR came from a woman between 65 and 79 years old with acute or convalescent COVID-19. Sequenced material: peripheral blood. The CDR3 protein is CASSYGGDRGYTF. The CDR3 nucleotides read TGTGCCAGCAGTTACGGAGGCGATCGTGGCTACACCTTC.